Listed below are T cell receptor beta chains from one sample, sequenced in a study of blood T cell repertoires in COVID-19. Here immunoSEQ multiplex PCR was the method, and the copy in TCRdb shows in-frame clones only, minus some. The table has fewer than 450,000 clones, 87% seen once; the top ten hold just under 6.5%. Sequencing used peripheral blood. The receptor set was obtained from a woman between 45 and 60 years old with COVID-19, enrolled during active disease. The CDR3 runs from the conserved cysteine through the conserved F or W. Fields, in order: clone size, D gene, V gene, J gene, CDR3 protein, CDR3 DNA. The D gene is left open where the match is weak. Rows may omit the clone size; those that give it use once, few, many or a size class.

.	.	TRBV16	TRBJ1-4	CASSRGLHEKLFF	TGTGCCAGCAGCCGGGGACTCCATGAAAAACTGTTTTTT
.	.	TRBV4-1	TRBJ2-4	CASSQSGYGIQYF	TGCGCCAGCAGCCAATCAGGGTATGGCATTCAGTACTTC
.	.	TRBV6-2/TRBV6-3	TRBJ2-5	CASSLALGQSFQETQYF	TGTGCCAGCAGTTTGGCTCTGGGGCAGAGCTTCCAAGAGACCCAGTACTTC
.	TRBD2	TRBV29-1	TRBJ2-7	CSVGTSVLYEQYF	TGCAGCGTAGGGACTAGCGTTCTCTACGAGCAGTACTTC
.	TRBD2	TRBV5-4	TRBJ2-3	CASSLRRLAGITDTQYF	TGTGCCAGCAGCTTGCGGCGACTAGCGGGAATCACAGATACGCAGTATTTT
.	TRBD1	TRBV19	TRBJ2-3	CASSFDRGDTQYF	TGTGCCAGTAGTTTCGACAGGGGGGATACGCAGTATTTT
once	TRBD1	TRBV19	TRBJ1-1	CASRDRGLNTEAFF	TGTGCCAGTAGAGACAGGGGCCTGAACACTGAAGCTTTCTTT
.	.	TRBV19	TRBJ2-2	CASMKQGYTGELFF	TGTGCCAGTATGAAGCAGGGATACACCGGGGAGCTGTTTTTT
.	.	TRBV9	TRBJ1-2	CASSVQENSGYGYTF	TGTGCCAGCAGCGTACAAGAAAACAGCGGCTATGGCTACACCTTC
.	TRBD1	TRBV11-2	TRBJ1-2	CASSRQGDGYTF	TGTGCCAGCAGCCGACAGGGAGATGGCTACACCTTC
.	TRBD2	TRBV5-6	TRBJ2-3	CASSGTSGKTDTQYF	TGTGCCAGCAGTGGCACTAGCGGGAAAACAGATACGCAGTATTTT
.	.	TRBV27	TRBJ2-1	CASSFFYRVPGPDNEQFF	TGTGCCAGCAGTTTTTTCTATCGGGTTCCAGGGCCCGACAATGAGCAGTTCTTC
.	.	TRBV7-2	TRBJ1-5	CASGGEGGNQPQHF	TGTGCCAGCGGAGGGGAGGGTGGCAATCAGCCCCAGCATTTT
.	.	TRBV6-5	TRBJ1-3	CASSYSSGVNGNTIYF	TGTGCCAGCAGTTACTCCTCAGGGGTAAATGGAAACACCATATATTTT
.	TRBD2	TRBV3-1/TRBV3-2	TRBJ2-1	CASRSSSGIYNEQFF	TGTGCCAGCAGGTCCTCTAGCGGGATCTACAATGAGCAGTTCTTC
once	TRBD2	TRBV7-3	TRBJ2-1	CASSPSGTSGNEQFF	TGTGCCAGCAGCCCATCCGGGACTAGCGGGAATGAGCAGTTCTTC
.	.	TRBV7-9	TRBJ1-2	CASSSAPGAVFYGYTF	TGTGCCAGCAGTTCTGCGCCAGGGGCTGTCTTCTATGGCTACACCTTC
.	.	TRBV7-9	TRBJ2-5	CASSFRVREETQYF	TGTGCCAGCAGCTTCCGTGTCAGGGAAGAGACCCAGTACTTC
.	TRBD1	TRBV3-1/TRBV3-2	TRBJ1-5	CASSRGTGSDQPQHF	TGTGCCAGCAGCCGAGGGACAGGGTCTGATCAGCCCCAGCATTTT
.	TRBD1	TRBV9	TRBJ1-2	CASSVLHQGVNYGYTF	TGTGCCAGCAGCGTACTTCACCAGGGGGTTAACTATGGCTACACCTTC
once	TRBD2	TRBV2	TRBJ2-1	CASSPGLAGGPNEQFF	TGTGCCAGCAGCCCTGGGCTAGCGGGAGGGCCTAATGAGCAGTTCTTC
.	TRBD1	TRBV7-9	TRBJ1-6	CASRRYQGARSPLHF	TGTGCCAGCAGGCGCTACCAGGGGGCTCGCTCACCCCTCCACTTT
once	.	TRBV30	TRBJ1-1	CAWSVERRRTEAFF	TGTGCCTGGAGTGTAGAGAGGAGACGGACTGAAGCTTTCTTT
few	.	TRBV3-1/TRBV3-2	TRBJ1-2	CASSQVGGAVDDGYTF	TGTGCCAGCAGCCAAGTTGGAGGGGCTGTGGACGATGGCTACACCTTC
.	.	TRBV19	TRBJ1-1	CASSTDRFNTEAFF	TGTGCCAGTAGTACCGACAGGTTTAACACTGAAGCTTTCTTT
.	TRBD1	TRBV7-9	TRBJ2-1	CASSLAQGARNEQFF	TGTGCCAGCAGCTTAGCGCAGGGGGCGCGTAATGAGCAGTTCTTC
.	TRBD1	TRBV27	TRBJ1-2	CASSTDRGRIYGYTF	TGTGCCAGCAGTACAGACAGGGGGCGCATCTATGGCTACACCTTC
.	.	TRBV19	TRBJ1-1	CASSIRDTVSGEAFF	TGTGCCAGTAGTATCCGGGACACGGTAAGTGGTGAAGCTTTCTTT
.	TRBD2	TRBV7-2	TRBJ2-7	CASSRSGGSGAYEQYF	TGTGCCAGCAGTAGATCCGGCGGGAGCGGCGCCTACGAGCAGTACTTC
.	TRBD1	TRBV27	TRBJ2-7	CASSIQGYEQYF	TGTGCCAGCAGCATACAGGGGTACGAGCAGTACTTC
.	.	TRBV7-9	TRBJ2-7	CASSLGGVGHEQYF	TGTGCCAGCAGCTTAGGCGGGGTAGGCCACGAGCAGTACTTC
.	.	TRBV27	TRBJ2-7	CASISDSRSYEQYF	TGTGCCAGCATCTCGGACAGCCGATCCTACGAGCAGTACTTC
.	.	TRBV15	TRBJ1-2	CATSITRVQGHGYTF	TGTGCCACTTCTATCACGAGGGTACAGGGCCATGGCTACACCTTC
.	TRBD1	TRBV2	TRBJ1-1	CASMGTGMNTEAFF	TGTGCCAGCATGGGGACAGGGATGAACACTGAAGCTTTCTTT
.	.	TRBV6-5	TRBJ1-2	CASSYSGGSGYTF	TGTGCCAGCAGTTACTCGGGAGGCTCTGGCTACACCTTC
few	TRBD1	TRBV18	TRBJ1-4	CASSPIPTGDGKLFF	TGTGCCAGCTCACCCATCCCTACAGGGGACGGAAAACTGTTTTTT
.	TRBD1	TRBV5-4	TRBJ2-1	CASSLGQSRNEQFF	TGTGCCAGCAGTTTGGGACAGTCTAGGAATGAGCAGTTCTTC
.	TRBD2	TRBV19	TRBJ2-1	CASSIPSGPSYNEQFF	TGTGCCAGTAGTATTCCTAGCGGGCCCTCCTACAATGAGCAGTTCTTC
few	TRBD2	TRBV5-4	TRBJ2-7	CASSLSGRLSYEQYF	TGTGCCAGCAGCTTAAGCGGGAGGCTTTCCTACGAGCAGTACTTC
.	TRBD1	TRBV3-1/TRBV3-2	TRBJ1-4	CASSQYAGGKGATNEKLFF	TGTGCCAGCAGCCAATACGCAGGGGGCAAAGGCGCAACTAATGAAAAACTGTTTTTT
.	TRBD1	TRBV7-6	TRBJ2-5	CASSSPSGGPQETQYF	TGTGCCAGCAGCTCCCCATCAGGGGGCCCACAAGAGACCCAGTACTTC
.	.	TRBV10-3	TRBJ2-7	CAISVLAAYEQYF	TGTGCCATCAGTGTTCTGGCGGCCTACGAGCAGTACTTC
.	.	TRBV18	TRBJ1-3	CASSLSRGGNTIYF	TGTGCCAGCTCACTATCCCGGGGTGGAAACACCATATATTTT
.	TRBD1	TRBV11-2	TRBJ1-1	CASSLVSGTGGAMNTEAFF	TGTGCCAGCAGCTTAGTTTCCGGGACAGGGGGTGCCATGAACACTGAAGCTTTCTTT
.	TRBD1	TRBV10-3	TRBJ1-3	CAIRGDSFTSGNTIYF	TGTGCCATCAGGGGGGACAGTTTTACCTCTGGAAACACCATATATTTT
.	TRBD1	TRBV5-8	TRBJ2-1	CASINFAGQVDYNEQFF	TGTGCCAGCATCAATTTTGCAGGACAGGTGGACTACAATGAGCAGTTCTTC
.	TRBD1	TRBV5-1	TRBJ2-5	CASSSTGGARTQYF	TGCGCCAGCAGCTCTACAGGGGGCGCGAGGACCCAGTACTTC
once	TRBD1	TRBV18	TRBJ2-7	CASSPSGTEAYEQYF	TGTGCCAGCTCACCGTCCGGGACAGAGGCCTACGAGCAGTACTTC
.	.	TRBV6-5	TRBJ2-7	CASSDLDRYPYEQYF	TGTGCCAGCAGCGACTTGGACAGATACCCTTACGAGCAGTACTTC
.	.	TRBV7-9	TRBJ1-1	CASSYMNTEAFF	TGTGCCAGCAGCTATATGAACACTGAAGCTTTCTTT
.	TRBD1	TRBV7-9	TRBJ1-4	CASRGTGFTANEKLFF	TGTGCCAGCAGGGGGACAGGGTTTACGGCTAATGAAAAACTGTTTTTT
.	TRBD1	TRBV19	TRBJ2-6	CASNWDRLGDSGANVLTF	TGTGCCAGTAATTGGGACAGACTCGGGGACTCTGGGGCCAACGTCCTGACTTTC
.	TRBD1	TRBV5-1	TRBJ2-3	CASSHQPGQGMGTDTQYF	TGCGCCAGCAGCCATCAACCGGGACAGGGGATGGGCACAGATACGCAGTATTTT
once	TRBD1	TRBV6-1	TRBJ1-4	CASSASRTGGDREKLFF	TGTGCCAGCAGTGCCTCCCGGACAGGGGGCGACCGAGAAAAACTGTTTTTT
medium-sized	.	TRBV6-7	TRBJ2-7	CASIRSQGTPRYEQYF	TGTGCCAGTATACGTAGTCAAGGGACTCCCCGCTACGAGCAGTACTTC
.	TRBD2	TRBV27	TRBJ2-7	CASNGRAGTSGSSPYEQYF	TGTGCCAGCAATGGTCGAGCCGGGACTAGCGGGAGTTCGCCCTACGAGCAGTACTTC